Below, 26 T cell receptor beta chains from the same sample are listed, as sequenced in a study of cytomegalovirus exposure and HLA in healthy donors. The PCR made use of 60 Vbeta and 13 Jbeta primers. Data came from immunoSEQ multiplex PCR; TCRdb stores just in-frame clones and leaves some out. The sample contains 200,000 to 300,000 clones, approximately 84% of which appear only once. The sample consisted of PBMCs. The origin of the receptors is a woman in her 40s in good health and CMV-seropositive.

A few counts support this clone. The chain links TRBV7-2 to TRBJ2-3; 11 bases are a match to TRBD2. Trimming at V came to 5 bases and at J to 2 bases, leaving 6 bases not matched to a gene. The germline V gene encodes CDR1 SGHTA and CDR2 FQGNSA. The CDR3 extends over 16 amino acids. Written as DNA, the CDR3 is TGTGCCAGCAGCCCTAGACTAGCGGGAAACACAGATACGCAGTATTTT. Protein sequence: CASSPRLAGNTDTQYF. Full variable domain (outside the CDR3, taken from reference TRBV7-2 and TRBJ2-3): GAGVSQSPSNKVTEKGKDVELRCDPISGHTALYWYRQSLGQGLEFLIYFQGNSAPDKSGLPSDRFSAERTGGSVSTLTIQRTQQEDSAVYLCASSPRLAGNTDTQYFGPGTRLTVL.

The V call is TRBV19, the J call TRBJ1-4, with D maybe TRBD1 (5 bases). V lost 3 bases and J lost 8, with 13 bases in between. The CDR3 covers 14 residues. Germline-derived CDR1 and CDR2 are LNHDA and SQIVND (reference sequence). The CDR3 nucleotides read TGTGCCAGTAGTATCGCGGGGGATTGGGAAAAACTGTTTTTT. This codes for CASSIAGDWEKLFF.

CDR3 sequence: CAWTPRERVGTEAFF. For the CDR3, the DNA is TGTGCCTGGACCCCTAGGGAGCGGGTTGGCACTGAAGCTTTCTTT. This chain links TRBV30 with TRBJ1-1; D gene ambiguous. Trimming left V 4 bases short and J 4 bases short, with 19 bases between. Germline CDR1 reads GTSNPN; CDR2 reads SVGIG (reference sequence). This CDR3 is built from 15 residues.

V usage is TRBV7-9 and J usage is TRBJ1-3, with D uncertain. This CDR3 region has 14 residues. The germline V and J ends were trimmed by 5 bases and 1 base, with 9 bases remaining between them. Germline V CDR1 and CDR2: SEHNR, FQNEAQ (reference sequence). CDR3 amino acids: CASSPQKSGNTIYF. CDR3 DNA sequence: TGTGCCAGCAGCCCCCAGAAGTCTGGAAACACCATATATTTT.

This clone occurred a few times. CDR3 sequence: CAWSSGLAGGETQYF. CDR3 nucleotides: TGTGCCTGGAGCTCGGGACTAGCGGGAGGGGAGACCCAGTACTTC. The chain uses TRBV30 and TRBJ2-5; 16 bases align to TRBD2. The CDR3 sequence is 15 residues long. Germline V gene lookup returns CDR1 GTSNPN and CDR2 SVGIG (reference sequence). After removal of 3 bases from V and 5 bases from J, the junction contained 3 bases not matched to a gene.

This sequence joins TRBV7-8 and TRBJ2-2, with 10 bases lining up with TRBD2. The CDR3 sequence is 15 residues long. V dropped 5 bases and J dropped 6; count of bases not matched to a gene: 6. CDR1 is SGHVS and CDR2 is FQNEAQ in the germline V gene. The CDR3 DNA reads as TGTGCCAGCAGCAGCAGCGGGAGGGCCCCCGGGGAGCTGTTTTTT. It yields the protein CASSSSGRAPGELFF.

CDR3 sequence reads: CASSDGPQNEQFF. The CDR3 DNA is TGTGCCAGCAGTGACGGGCCCCAAAATGAGCAGTTCTTC. The chain couples TRBV6-4 to TRBJ2-1, with D unclear. The CDR3 spans 13 residues. Germline V gene sequence: CDR1 MRHNA, CDR2 SNTAGT. Between the trimmed V and J ends, which lost 2 bases and 7 bases, there was a span of 9 bases.

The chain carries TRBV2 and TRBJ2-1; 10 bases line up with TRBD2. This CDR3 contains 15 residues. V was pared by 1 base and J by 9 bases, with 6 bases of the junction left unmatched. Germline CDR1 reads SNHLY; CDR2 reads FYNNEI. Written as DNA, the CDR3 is TGTGCCAGCAGTGAAGTAGTAGCGGGAGGTCTTGAGCAGTTCTTC. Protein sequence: CASSEVVAGGLEQFF.

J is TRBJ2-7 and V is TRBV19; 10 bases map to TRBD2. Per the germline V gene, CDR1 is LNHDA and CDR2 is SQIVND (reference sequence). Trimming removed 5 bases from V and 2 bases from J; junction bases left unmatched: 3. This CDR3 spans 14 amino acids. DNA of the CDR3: TGTGCCAGTAGTCCAGGACTAGCGGCCTACGAGCAGTACTTC. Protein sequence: CASSPGLAAYEQYF.

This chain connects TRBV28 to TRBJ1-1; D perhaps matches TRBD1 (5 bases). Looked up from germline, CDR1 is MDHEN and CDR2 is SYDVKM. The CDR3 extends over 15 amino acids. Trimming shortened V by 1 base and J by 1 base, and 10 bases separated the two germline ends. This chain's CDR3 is CASSLSLGGNTEAFF. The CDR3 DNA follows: TGTGCCAGCAGTTTATCTCTGGGGGGGAACACTGAAGCTTTCTTT.

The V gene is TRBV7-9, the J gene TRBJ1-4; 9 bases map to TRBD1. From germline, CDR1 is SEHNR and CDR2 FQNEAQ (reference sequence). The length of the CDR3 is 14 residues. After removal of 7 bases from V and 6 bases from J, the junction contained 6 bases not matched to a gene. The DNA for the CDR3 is TGTGCCAGCAACAAGGGACAGGGCGATGAAAAACTGTTTTTT. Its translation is CASNKGQGDEKLFF.

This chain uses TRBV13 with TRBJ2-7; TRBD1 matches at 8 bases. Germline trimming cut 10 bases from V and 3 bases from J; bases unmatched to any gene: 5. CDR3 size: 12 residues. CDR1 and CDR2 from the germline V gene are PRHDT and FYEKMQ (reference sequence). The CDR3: CATGQGGYEQYF. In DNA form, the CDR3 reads TGTGCCACAGGACAGGGTGGCTACGAGCAGTACTTC.

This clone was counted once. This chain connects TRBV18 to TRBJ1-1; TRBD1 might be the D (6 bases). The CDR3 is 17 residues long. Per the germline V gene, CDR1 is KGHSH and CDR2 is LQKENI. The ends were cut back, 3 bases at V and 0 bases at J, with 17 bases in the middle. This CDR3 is CASSPLQGPPMNTEAFF. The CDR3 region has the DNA TGTGCCAGCTCACCTTTACAGGGCCCCCCTATGAACACTGAAGCTTTCTTT.

In nucleotides, the CDR3 is TGTGCCAGCAGCTACCAGGGTGGTCAGCCCCAGCATTTT. It translates to CASSYQGGQPQHF. The V call is TRBV7-2, the J call TRBJ1-5, with D perhaps matching TRBD1 (5 bases). Germline lookup yields CDR1 SGHTA and CDR2 FQGNSA. The CDR3 totals 13 residues. V was pared by 4 bases and J by 6 bases, with 10 bases between.

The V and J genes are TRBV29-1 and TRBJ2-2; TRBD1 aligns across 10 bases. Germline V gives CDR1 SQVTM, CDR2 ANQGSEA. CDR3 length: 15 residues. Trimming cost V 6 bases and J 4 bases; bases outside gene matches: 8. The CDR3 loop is CSVLDWTGGTGELFF. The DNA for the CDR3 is TGCAGCGTCTTGGATTGGACAGGGGGCACCGGGGAGCTGTTTTTT.

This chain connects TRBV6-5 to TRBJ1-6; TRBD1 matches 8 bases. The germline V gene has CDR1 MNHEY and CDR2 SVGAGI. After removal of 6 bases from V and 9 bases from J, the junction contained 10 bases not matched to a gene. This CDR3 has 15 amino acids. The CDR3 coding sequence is TGTGCCAGCAGACAGCCGGGACAGGTGGGTTCACCCCTCCACTTT. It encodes CASRQPGQVGSPLHF.

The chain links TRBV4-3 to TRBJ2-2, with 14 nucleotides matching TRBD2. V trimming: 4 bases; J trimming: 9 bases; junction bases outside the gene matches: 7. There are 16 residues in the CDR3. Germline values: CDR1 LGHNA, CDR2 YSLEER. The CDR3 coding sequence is TGCGCCAGCAGCCCGGGACTAGCGGGAGCACAGCGGGAGCTGTTTTTT. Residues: CASSPGLAGAQRELFF.

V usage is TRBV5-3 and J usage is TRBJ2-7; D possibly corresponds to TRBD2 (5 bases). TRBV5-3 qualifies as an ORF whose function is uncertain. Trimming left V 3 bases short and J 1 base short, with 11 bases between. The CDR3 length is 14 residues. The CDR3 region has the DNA TGTGCCAGAAGCTCGAGGGCAGCGTCCTACGAGCAGTACTTC. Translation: CARSSRAASYEQYF.

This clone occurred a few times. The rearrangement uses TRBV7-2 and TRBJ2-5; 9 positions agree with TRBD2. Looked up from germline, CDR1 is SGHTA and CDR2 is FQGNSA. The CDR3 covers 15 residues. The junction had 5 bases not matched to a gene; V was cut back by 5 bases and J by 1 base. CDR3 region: CASSPGTSSQETQYF. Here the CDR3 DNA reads TGTGCCAGCAGCCCCGGGACTAGCAGCCAAGAGACCCAGTACTTC.

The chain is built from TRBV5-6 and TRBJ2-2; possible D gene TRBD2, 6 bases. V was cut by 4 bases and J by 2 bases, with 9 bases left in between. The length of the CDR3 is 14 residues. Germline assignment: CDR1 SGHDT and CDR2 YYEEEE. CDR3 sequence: CASSPGLNTGELFF. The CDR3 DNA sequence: TGTGCCAGCAGCCCGGGACTCAACACCGGGGAGCTGTTTTTT.

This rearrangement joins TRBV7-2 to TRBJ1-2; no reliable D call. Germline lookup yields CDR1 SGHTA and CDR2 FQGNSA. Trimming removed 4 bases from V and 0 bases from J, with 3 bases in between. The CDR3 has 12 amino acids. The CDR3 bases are TGTGCCAGCAGCTCCACTAACTATGGCTACACCTTC. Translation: CASSSTNYGYTF.

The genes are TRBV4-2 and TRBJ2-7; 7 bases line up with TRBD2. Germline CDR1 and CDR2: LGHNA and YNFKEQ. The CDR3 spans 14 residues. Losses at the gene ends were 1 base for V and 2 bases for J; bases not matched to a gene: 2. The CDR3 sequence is CASSQALAAYEQYF. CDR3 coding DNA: TGTGCCAGCAGCCAAGCGCTAGCGGCCTACGAGCAGTACTTC.

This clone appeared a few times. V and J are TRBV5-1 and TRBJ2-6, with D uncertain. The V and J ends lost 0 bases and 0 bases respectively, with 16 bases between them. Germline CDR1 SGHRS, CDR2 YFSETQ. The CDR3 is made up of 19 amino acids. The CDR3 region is CASSLAPFSASSGANVLTF. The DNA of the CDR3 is TGCGCCAGCAGCTTGGCCCCATTTTCCGCCAGCTCTGGGGCCAACGTCCTGACTTTC.

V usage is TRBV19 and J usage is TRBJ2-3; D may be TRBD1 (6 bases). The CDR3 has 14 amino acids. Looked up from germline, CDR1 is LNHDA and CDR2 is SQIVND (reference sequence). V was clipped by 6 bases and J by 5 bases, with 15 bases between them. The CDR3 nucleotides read TGTGCCAGTAGAAAAAGTGGGGGCGGAGATACGCAGTATTTT. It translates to CASRKSGGGDTQYF.

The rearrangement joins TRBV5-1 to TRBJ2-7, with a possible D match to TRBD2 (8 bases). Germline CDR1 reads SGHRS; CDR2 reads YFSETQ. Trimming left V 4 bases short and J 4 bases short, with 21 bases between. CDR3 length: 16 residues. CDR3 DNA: TGCGCCAGCAGCCCCAGGGGGACGGGAGGGCCTTACGAGCAGTACTTC. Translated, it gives CASSPRGTGGPYEQYF.

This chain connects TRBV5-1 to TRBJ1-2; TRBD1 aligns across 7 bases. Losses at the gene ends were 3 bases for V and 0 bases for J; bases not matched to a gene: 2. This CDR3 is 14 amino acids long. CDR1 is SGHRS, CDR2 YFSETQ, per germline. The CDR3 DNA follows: TGCGCCAGCAGCTCGACAGGGACTAACTATGGCTACACCTTC. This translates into CASSSTGTNYGYTF.